This TCR beta chain appears in the sequencing data of a study of early T cells in non-severe SARS-CoV-2 infection. Study findings and constraints: VDJdb matching favored anti-spike CD8 responses, missing private and CD4 specificities.

Germline values: CDR1 SGHVS, CDR2 FNYEAQ. The germline V and J ends were trimmed by 0 bases and 10 bases, with 9 bases remaining between them. The CDR3 runs 12 residues. There are a few counts of this clonotype. Its antigen remains unknown. Individual cDNA molecules each received unique molecular identifiers attached to them. TCRdb redid the calling of the 5' RACE reads with MiXCR, one entry per CDR3 protein. The sample holds roughly 92,000 distinct CDR3 sequences, about 12% seen once. The receptor comes from an adult who was a healthcare worker with PCR-confirmed SARS-CoV-2 infection or an uninfected control (not recorded which). The chain carries TRBV7-6 and TRBJ2-5; tentative D call: TRBD1 (6 bases). The sequenced sample was whole blood, obtained at baseline. The CDR3 here is CASSLARTVQYF. DNA for the CDR3: TGTGCCAGCAGCTTAGCGAGGACAGTCCAGTACTTC.